Listed below are T cell receptor beta chains from one sample, sequenced in a study of untreated major depressive disorder. Profiled with immunoSEQ multiplex PCR; TCRdb holds only in-frame clones, not every one. Found here are 25,000 to 30,000 clones, approximately 91% of them singletons; the top ten hold 0.7% to 0.85%. Sample: CD4+ T cells from PBMCs. The receptors come from a woman between 25 and 40 years old with major depressive disorder. CDR3s include the opening cysteine and the closing phenylalanine or tryptophan. The order of the fields is CDR3 DNA, CDR3 protein, clone size, V gene, D gene, J gene. A D gene is named only where the DNA matches it firmly. Clone size is not always given. Where it is, it says once, few, many or a class for expanded clones.

CDR3 DNA: TGTGCCAGCAGTTTAACTGGTCCGGGACGGCCTAGCACAGATACGCAGTATTTT
CDR3 protein: CASSLTGPGRPSTDTQYF
clone size: -
V gene: TRBV28
D gene: -
J gene: TRBJ2-3

CDR3 DNA: TGTGCCAGTAGTAGAGACAGTTTCCCCGGGGAGCTGTTTTTT
CDR3 protein: CASSRDSFPGELFF
clone size: once
V gene: TRBV19
D gene: -
J gene: TRBJ2-2

CDR3 DNA: TGTGCCAGCTCACCCACAACCAGGGGTTTCAATTCACCCCTCCACTTT
CDR3 protein: CASSPTTRGFNSPLHF
clone size: -
V gene: TRBV18
D gene: -
J gene: TRBJ1-6

CDR3 DNA: TGTGCCAGCAGCCAAGATATCCACGAGACCCAGTACTTC
CDR3 protein: CASSQDIHETQYF
clone size: -
V gene: TRBV4-2
D gene: -
J gene: TRBJ2-5

CDR3 DNA: TGTGCCAGCAGCCGCAACACAGGGCCCGGGGAGCTGTTTTTT
CDR3 protein: CASSRNTGPGELFF
clone size: -
V gene: TRBV9
D gene: -
J gene: TRBJ2-2

CDR3 DNA: TGTGCCAGCAGTTACTCGAGCGGCCTTCGGGAGCAGTTCTTC
CDR3 protein: CASSYSSGLREQFF
clone size: once
V gene: TRBV6-6
D gene: -
J gene: TRBJ2-1

CDR3 DNA: TGTGCTAGTGGTTTGCCCCGGACTACCGGGGAGCTGTTTTTT
CDR3 protein: CASGLPRTTGELFF
clone size: -
V gene: TRBV12-5
D gene: -
J gene: TRBJ2-2

CDR3 DNA: TGTGCTAGTGGTTTGCCCCAGCCGGGACATAATAAGCAGTACTTC
CDR3 protein: CASGLPQPGHNKQYF
clone size: -
V gene: TRBV12-5
D gene: -
J gene: TRBJ2-7

CDR3 DNA: TGTGCCAGCAGCTTAATGGGTACGGAGACCCAGTACTTC
CDR3 protein: CASSLMGTETQYF
clone size: -
V gene: TRBV7-2
D gene: -
J gene: TRBJ2-5

CDR3 DNA: TGTGCCAGCTCCCTTGGGGGGTCTAATGAAAAACTGTTTTTT
CDR3 protein: CASSLGGSNEKLFF
clone size: -
V gene: TRBV7-8
D gene: -
J gene: TRBJ1-4

CDR3 DNA: TGTGCCAGCAGTTTGCAAGGAGGAACTAGCGGGAGGGAGAAAAAAGGAACAGATACGCAGTATTTT
CDR3 protein: CASSLQGGTSGREKKGTDTQYF
clone size: -
V gene: TRBV27
D gene: TRBD2
J gene: TRBJ2-3

CDR3 DNA: TGTGCCAGCACCATAGAGGGAGCTAGCGGGACCCAGTATTTT
CDR3 protein: CASTIEGASGTQYF
clone size: -
V gene: TRBV28
D gene: TRBD2
J gene: TRBJ2-3

CDR3 DNA: TGTGCCAGCAGCTTGGCCTTCGGGGGGCTCAAGCAAAAACTGTTTTTT
CDR3 protein: CASSLAFGGLKQKLFF
clone size: -
V gene: TRBV5-4
D gene: -
J gene: TRBJ1-4

CDR3 DNA: TGTGCCAGCAGCTCCCCGGGACAGCAAGCTAACTATGGCTACACCTTC
CDR3 protein: CASSSPGQQANYGYTF
clone size: -
V gene: TRBV11-2
D gene: TRBD1
J gene: TRBJ1-2

CDR3 DNA: TGTGCCAGCAGCTTGGGACTAGCGGGAGGCGAGCAGTACTTC
CDR3 protein: CASSLGLAGGEQYF
clone size: -
V gene: TRBV5-5
D gene: TRBD2
J gene: TRBJ2-7

CDR3 DNA: TGTGCCAGCACTGGGACCATAACCAGCACCGGGGAGCTGTTTTTT
CDR3 protein: CASTGTITSTGELFF
clone size: once
V gene: TRBV6-1
D gene: -
J gene: TRBJ2-2

CDR3 DNA: TGTGCCAGCAGCCGTGGACAGGGGTTCACGCCCCAGCATTTT
CDR3 protein: CASSRGQGFTPQHF
clone size: -
V gene: TRBV7-6
D gene: TRBD1
J gene: TRBJ1-5

CDR3 DNA: TGTGCCAGCAGCTCGCCGGGACAGAATTACGCTGAAGCTTTCTTT
CDR3 protein: CASSSPGQNYAEAFF
clone size: once
V gene: TRBV7-9
D gene: TRBD1
J gene: TRBJ1-1

CDR3 DNA: TGTGCCAGCAGCTTAGGACAGTTGAATGAGCAGTTCTTC
CDR3 protein: CASSLGQLNEQFF
clone size: -
V gene: TRBV7-2
D gene: -
J gene: TRBJ2-1

CDR3 DNA: TGTGCCAGCAGGCGACTAGCGGGAGGGATCGGGGAGCTGTTTTTT
CDR3 protein: CASRRLAGGIGELFF
clone size: -
V gene: TRBV2
D gene: TRBD2
J gene: TRBJ2-2

CDR3 DNA: TGTGCCAGCAGTGCAGACGATGAGCCCCAGCATTTT
CDR3 protein: CASSADDEPQHF
clone size: few
V gene: TRBV2
D gene: -
J gene: TRBJ1-5

CDR3 DNA: TGTGCCAGCAGCTTGGGCCGGACAGGGTTAAATTCACCCCTCCACTTT
CDR3 protein: CASSLGRTGLNSPLHF
clone size: -
V gene: TRBV5-4
D gene: TRBD1
J gene: TRBJ1-6

CDR3 DNA: TGTGCCAGCAGCCGACCACTTAGGGGCAGAAAAAACTACGAGCAGTACTTC
CDR3 protein: CASSRPLRGRKNYEQYF
clone size: -
V gene: TRBV7-2
D gene: -
J gene: TRBJ2-7

CDR3 DNA: TGTGCCAGCAGAAACATTATAGCGGGAGGGCGGAACAATGAGCAGTTCTTC
CDR3 protein: CASRNIIAGGRNNEQFF
clone size: -
V gene: TRBV2
D gene: TRBD2
J gene: TRBJ2-1

CDR3 DNA: TGTGCCAGCAGTGAATCGGGAGGGGCTGAGCAGTTCTTC
CDR3 protein: CASSESGGAEQFF
clone size: once
V gene: TRBV2
D gene: TRBD2
J gene: TRBJ2-1

CDR3 DNA: TGTGCCAGCAGCTCCGGGACAGGGGGCAATGAGCAGTTCTTC
CDR3 protein: CASSSGTGGNEQFF
clone size: -
V gene: TRBV6-4
D gene: TRBD1
J gene: TRBJ2-1

CDR3 DNA: TGCGCCAGCAGCCAAGTTCGGCGGGAAGGAGTGCCCTACGAGCAGTACTTC
CDR3 protein: CASSQVRREGVPYEQYF
clone size: -
V gene: TRBV4-1
D gene: -
J gene: TRBJ2-7

CDR3 DNA: TGTGCCAGTAGTATTTTGGCTAGCGGGGGCTACGAGCAGTACTTC
CDR3 protein: CASSILASGGYEQYF
clone size: -
V gene: TRBV19
D gene: TRBD2
J gene: TRBJ2-7

CDR3 DNA: TGTGCCATCAGTGACAAAGCGGACACAGATACGCAGTATTTT
CDR3 protein: CAISDKADTDTQYF
clone size: -
V gene: TRBV10-3
D gene: -
J gene: TRBJ2-3

CDR3 DNA: TGTGCCAGCAGTGGTCCACAGGGGTCAAGCGACGAGCAGTACTTC
CDR3 protein: CASSGPQGSSDEQYF
clone size: -
V gene: TRBV27
D gene: TRBD1
J gene: TRBJ2-7

CDR3 DNA: TGTGCCAGCAGTGATCAGGGAGGCACCGTCTATGGCTACACCTTC
CDR3 protein: CASSDQGGTVYGYTF
clone size: -
V gene: TRBV2
D gene: -
J gene: TRBJ1-2

CDR3 DNA: TGCGCCAGCAGCCTACTAGCGCTAGTGGGCTACAATGAGCAGTTCTTC
CDR3 protein: CASSLLALVGYNEQFF
clone size: -
V gene: TRBV4-1
D gene: TRBD2
J gene: TRBJ2-1

CDR3 DNA: TGCGCCAGCAGCTTGTCTACTAGCGAGGAGACCCAGTACTTC
CDR3 protein: CASSLSTSEETQYF
clone size: -
V gene: TRBV5-1
D gene: TRBD2
J gene: TRBJ2-5

CDR3 DNA: TGTGCCATCAGTGAGGACAGGAACTATGGCTACACCTTC
CDR3 protein: CAISEDRNYGYTF
clone size: -
V gene: TRBV10-3
D gene: -
J gene: TRBJ1-2

CDR3 DNA: TGTGCCAGCACCCGGACAGGGCCAACCGGGGAGCTGTTTTTT
CDR3 protein: CASTRTGPTGELFF
clone size: once
V gene: TRBV2
D gene: TRBD1
J gene: TRBJ2-2

CDR3 DNA: TGTGCCAGCAGTGAAGTAGGAACAGATACGCAGTATTTT
CDR3 protein: CASSEVGTDTQYF
clone size: -
V gene: TRBV6-1
D gene: -
J gene: TRBJ2-3

CDR3 DNA: TGTGCCAGCAGCTTACAAACCTCACTGCTTCGCTCCTACGAGCAGTACTTC
CDR3 protein: CASSLQTSLLRSYEQYF
clone size: -
V gene: TRBV7-8
D gene: -
J gene: TRBJ2-7

CDR3 DNA: TGCGCCAGCAGCCAAGGGCGATCGAGGGGTCCAGATACGCAGTATTTT
CDR3 protein: CASSQGRSRGPDTQYF
clone size: -
V gene: TRBV4-3
D gene: -
J gene: TRBJ2-3

CDR3 DNA: TGTGCCAGCAGCTTAGCCGTCGGGGAGCTGTTTTTT
CDR3 protein: CASSLAVGELFF
clone size: -
V gene: TRBV11-2
D gene: -
J gene: TRBJ2-2

CDR3 DNA: TGTGCCAGCAGCTTAGACAGGGCCCTGCCCTATGGCTACACCTTC
CDR3 protein: CASSLDRALPYGYTF
clone size: -
V gene: TRBV7-8
D gene: -
J gene: TRBJ1-2

CDR3 DNA: TGTGCCAGCAGCTTAGAGGGTGGGGGAGGCTACACCTTC
CDR3 protein: CASSLEGGGGYTF
clone size: -
V gene: TRBV7-2
D gene: -
J gene: TRBJ1-2

CDR3 DNA: TGTGCCAGCAGCGTAGGGCTGCTTAGCTCTGGAAACACCATATATTTT
CDR3 protein: CASSVGLLSSGNTIYF
clone size: -
V gene: TRBV9
D gene: -
J gene: TRBJ1-3

CDR3 DNA: TGTGCCACCATCCCTTACGAGAGAGCTAGCAATCAGCCCCAGCATTTT
CDR3 protein: CATIPYERASNQPQHF
clone size: -
V gene: TRBV28
D gene: -
J gene: TRBJ1-5

CDR3 DNA: TGCGCCAGCAGCCAAGGGGGCAGGGTCGCCAATAATTCACCCCTCCACTTT
CDR3 protein: CASSQGGRVANNSPLHF
clone size: -
V gene: TRBV4-3
D gene: -
J gene: TRBJ1-6

CDR3 DNA: TGTGCCAGCTCACTGTACAGGGGCACCCAAGAGACCCAGTACTTC
CDR3 protein: CASSLYRGTQETQYF
clone size: -
V gene: TRBV18
D gene: TRBD1
J gene: TRBJ2-5

CDR3 DNA: TGCAGCGTTGAAAACCCAGGGGGCAGTTTCCACACCTTC
CDR3 protein: CSVENPGGSFHTF
clone size: -
V gene: TRBV29-1
D gene: TRBD1
J gene: TRBJ1-2

CDR3 DNA: TGTGCCAGCAGCTTAGTCTTCCGGGAGGGCCGGGTCACAGATACGCAGTATTTT
CDR3 protein: CASSLVFREGRVTDTQYF
clone size: -
V gene: TRBV11-3
D gene: TRBD2
J gene: TRBJ2-3

CDR3 DNA: TGTGCCAGCTCATCCTCTAGCGGCGAGCAGTACTTC
CDR3 protein: CASSSSSGEQYF
clone size: -
V gene: TRBV18
D gene: TRBD2
J gene: TRBJ2-7